The 24 T cell receptor beta chains below were found in one sample sequenced in a study of blood T cell repertoires in COVID-19. The assay was immunoSEQ multiplex PCR, and TCRdb's table has in-frame clones only and misses some. The table shows approximately 150,000 clones, with around 85% occurring only once. The sequenced sample was peripheral blood. The origin of the receptors is a woman of 80 years or more with COVID-19, enrolled during active disease.

The chain employs TRBV12-3 or TRBV12-4 and TRBJ1-2; 8 nucleotides agree with TRBD1. V shed 3 bases, J shed 8 bases, and the junction held 5 bases outside the gene matches. The CDR3 spans 13 residues. The CDR3 loop reads CASSFQGALGYTF. Here the CDR3 DNA reads TGTGCCAGCAGTTTCCAGGGGGCGTTAGGCTACACCTTC.

V and J are TRBV5-6 and TRBJ1-4, with 7 bases lining up with TRBD1. The CDR3 is 15 amino acids. Trimming took 4 bases from V and 2 from J; bases not matched to a gene: 5. From germline, CDR1 is SGHDT and CDR2 YYEEEE. CDR3 bases: TGTGCCAGCAGCAACTCAGGGGGGACTAATGAAAAACTGTTTTTT. Translation: CASSNSGGTNEKLFF.

This clone has only one observation. CDR3 sequence reads: CARTPGKNTGELFF. DNA for the CDR3: TGTGCTAGGACTCCGGGGAAAAACACCGGGGAGCTGTTTTTT. V and J are TRBV28 and TRBJ2-2; a weak D match, TRBD2 (5 bases). CDR3 size: 14 residues. The germline CDR1 and CDR2 sequences are MDHEN and SYDVKM.

The J gene is TRBJ1-2, the V gene TRBV7-8; 8 bases map to TRBD1. In germline, CDR1 is SGHVS, CDR2 FQNEAQ. CDR3 length equals 15 residues. Trimming removed 1 base from V and 5 bases from J; junction bases left unmatched: 6. The CDR3 nucleotides are TGTGCCAGCAGCTTAGAGCGGACAGGGAGGTATGGCTACACCTTC. Protein sequence: CASSLERTGRYGYTF.

This chain uses TRBV27 with TRBJ2-2; D gene uncertain. Germline V gene lookup returns CDR1 MNHEY and CDR2 SMNVEV (reference sequence). The CDR3 sequence is 13 residues long. Trimming left V 5 bases short and J 5 bases short, with 9 bases between. CDR3 nucleotide sequence: TGTGCCAGCAGTCTCCTGAGGACCGGGGAGCTGTTTTTT. Translation: CASSLLRTGELFF.

The chain is built from TRBV3-1 (or the pseudogene TRBV3-2) and TRBJ2-4; 12 positions match TRBD2. The V and J ends lost 0 bases and 4 bases, in that order; junction bases with no gene match: 4. Germline CDR1 reads LGHDT; CDR2 reads YNNKEL (reference sequence). The CDR3 is made up of 17 amino acids. The CDR3 DNA reads TGTGCCAGCAGCCAAGATCTAGCGGGGGGGCTGAAAAACATTCAGTACTTC. Residues: CASSQDLAGGLKNIQYF.

In its sample, this clone was seen a few times. The chain combines TRBV4-1 with TRBJ2-2, with D possibly matching TRBD2 (5 bases). The length of the CDR3 is 13 residues. Looked up from germline, CDR1 is MGHRA and CDR2 is YSYEKL. Trimming cost V 2 bases and J 8 bases, with 9 bases left between them. CDR3 DNA: TGCGCCAGCAGCCAACTTGTAGCGGGGGAGCTGTTTTTT. Protein: CASSQLVAGELFF.

The chain joins TRBV11-2 to TRBJ2-7; D is undetermined. The CDR3 is 14 residues long. Germline V lookup: CDR1 SGHAT, CDR2 FQNNGV. The ends were cut back, 0 bases at V and 0 bases at J, with 6 bases in the middle. Here the CDR3 reads CASSLDSLSYEQYF. In DNA, the CDR3 is TGTGCCAGCAGCTTAGACAGTCTCTCCTACGAGCAGTACTTC.

The chain carries TRBV5-6 and TRBJ2-2; unclear D gene. Germline values: CDR1 SGHDT, CDR2 YYEEEE. The V gene lost 2 bases and the J gene lost 8 bases, with 4 bases spanning the gap. This CDR3 has 11 amino acids. As DNA, the CDR3 is TGTGCCAGCAGCTTCCAGGGGGAGCTGTTTTTT. This sequence encodes CASSFQGELFF.

V gene TRBV2 combines with J gene TRBJ2-3, with D hard to call. With 6 bases removed from V and 0 bases from J, the gap between germline ends came to 4 bases. Per germline, CDR1 SNHLY and CDR2 FYNNEI. The CDR3 runs 12 residues. The CDR3 DNA sequence: TGTGCCAGCAGAGCTAGCACAGATACGCAGTATTTT. As protein: CASRASTDTQYF.

Note on this clone: A read error is possible here, since a much larger clone lies one base away. The chain couples TRBV5-1 to TRBJ2-1, with 7 bases aligning to TRBD1. The ends lost 3 bases at V and 4 bases at J; junction bases unmatched: 1. Germline V gene lookup returns CDR1 SGHRS and CDR2 YFSETQ. The CDR3 consists of 13 residues. CDR3 in amino acids: CASSWDSYNEQFF. CDR3 in DNA: TGCGCCAGCAGCTGGGACAGTTACAATGAGCAGTTCTTC.

The genes are TRBV18 and TRBJ2-3; 8 positions match TRBD2. The CDR3 runs 16 residues. CDR1 and CDR2 from the germline V gene are KGHSH and LQKENI. The ends lost 6 bases at V and 7 bases at J; junction bases unmatched: 15. The chain's CDR3 is CASSPPGLGDWNTQYF. The CDR3 nucleotides are TGTGCCAGCTCCCCCCCGGGACTAGGAGACTGGAATACGCAGTATTTT.

The V call is TRBV19, the J call TRBJ1-5; the match to TRBD1 covers 7 bases. The length of the CDR3 is 14 residues. From germline, CDR1 is LNHDA and CDR2 SQIVND (reference sequence). The ends lost 9 bases at V and 4 bases at J; junction bases unmatched: 9. The CDR3 nucleotides read TGTGCCAGCTCAAGACAGGGTCGAAATCAGCCCCAGCATTTT. Translating it yields CASSRQGRNQPQHF.

The V gene is TRBV3-1 (or the pseudogene TRBV3-2), the J gene TRBJ2-3, with 7 bases matching TRBD1. CDR1 is LGHDT and CDR2 is YNNKEL in the germline V gene (reference sequence). This CDR3 has 14 residues. V lost 4 bases to trimming and J lost 3 bases; unmatched junction nucleotides: 4. The CDR3 sequence is CASSPGQLTDTQYF. The CDR3 DNA is TGTGCCAGCAGCCCGGGACAGTTAACAGATACGCAGTATTTT.

This clone was detected once. This chain connects TRBV6-4 to TRBJ2-7; D might be TRBD1 (6 bases). Germline CDR1 MRHNA, CDR2 SNTAGT. V was pared by 5 bases and J by 4 bases, with 18 bases between. This CDR3 is 15 amino acids long. DNA of the CDR3: TGTGCCAGCAGTCCCAGAGGGGGAATCGGATACGAGCAGTACTTC. It specifies CASSPRGGIGYEQYF.

The chain uses TRBV7-3 and TRBJ2-5; weak D call: TRBD2 (6 bases). V lost 2 bases to trimming and J lost 0 bases, with 13 bases between them. Germline CDR1 SGHTA, CDR2 FQGTGA. CDR3 size: 16 residues. CDR3 sequence reads: CASSLSGVRHQETQYF. In DNA form, the CDR3 reads TGTGCCAGCAGCTTATCGGGAGTACGCCACCAAGAGACCCAGTACTTC. The entire variable domain, with the rest obtained from reference TRBV7-3 and TRBJ2-5, is as follows: GAGVSQTPSNKVTEKGKYVELRCDPISGHTALYWYRQSLGQGPEFLIYFQGTGAADDSGLPNDRFFAVRPEGSVSTLKIQRTERGDSAVYLCASSLSGVRHQETQYFGPGTRLLVL.

The CDR3 DNA is TGTGCCAGCAGTACCCACAGGGGTACCGACGAGCAGTACTTC. It specifies CASSTHRGTDEQYF. The chain couples TRBV27 to TRBJ2-7; 7 nucleotides match TRBD1. Germline lookup yields CDR1 MNHEY and CDR2 SMNVEV (reference sequence). Losses at the gene ends were 5 bases for V and 5 bases for J; bases not matched to a gene: 9. CDR3 length equals 14 residues.

CDR3 sequence: CASSFYFGTGGYEQYF. As DNA, the CDR3 is TGTGCCAGCAGTTTCTATTTCGGGACAGGGGGATACGAGCAGTACTTC. The rearrangement uses TRBV28 and TRBJ2-7; 11 nucleotides match TRBD1. This CDR3 contains 16 residues. Germline assignment: CDR1 MDHEN and CDR2 SYDVKM. V was clipped by 3 bases and J by 4 bases; unmatched bases: 8.

The gene calls are TRBV18 and TRBJ1-3; 7 positions agree with TRBD1. Losses at the gene ends were 2 bases for V and 0 bases for J; bases not matched to a gene: 1. The CDR3 length is 15 residues. Germline CDR1 and CDR2: KGHSH and LQKENI. This CDR3 reads CASSPGTVSGNTIYF. The CDR3 coding sequence is TGTGCCAGCTCACCAGGGACAGTCTCTGGAAACACCATATATTTT.

CDR3: CAISESLGGAEAFF. In nucleotides, the CDR3 is TGTGCCATCAGTGAGTCTTTAGGGGGAGCTGAAGCTTTCTTT. This rearrangement joins TRBV10-3 to TRBJ1-1; a possible D gene is TRBD1 (6 bases). Per germline, CDR1 ENHRY and CDR2 SYGVKD. V lost 0 bases and J 6 bases, leaving 11 bases between the germline ends. The CDR3 covers 14 residues.

This clone showed up just once. J is TRBJ1-2 and V is TRBV28; D uncertain. Trimming shortened V by 3 bases and J by 5 bases, and 4 bases separated the two germline ends. This CDR3 spans 11 amino acids. CDR1 MDHEN and CDR2 SYDVKM come from the germline V gene. For the CDR3, the DNA is TGTGCCAGCAGTTTCGGTTATGGCTACACCTTC. Translated: CASSFGYGYTF.

The gene calls are TRBV19 and TRBJ2-7, with D tentatively TRBD1 (6 bases). Trimming took off 5 bases at V and 0 bases at J, with 17 bases between the two ends. From germline, CDR1 is LNHDA and CDR2 SQIVND (reference sequence). The CDR3 runs to 16 residues. The CDR3 sequence: CASSSPSGTSSYEQYF. The DNA of the CDR3 is TGTGCCAGTAGTTCACCTTCCGGGACAAGCTCCTACGAGCAGTACTTC.

In this sample, this clone turned up once. The chain is built from TRBV18 and TRBJ1-5; D is possibly TRBD1 (6 bases). This CDR3 contains 16 residues. Trimming took 3 bases from V and 3 from J, leaving 15 bases between them. From germline, CDR1 is KGHSH and CDR2 LQKENI. CDR3 loop: CASSPPQGSHNQPQHF. The CDR3 region has the DNA TGTGCCAGCTCACCTCCCCAGGGGTCCCACAATCAGCCCCAGCATTTT.

This clone has a count of ten or more. This rearrangement joins TRBV7-9 to TRBJ2-2, with a weak D call TRBD1 (5 bases). V lost 5 bases and J 3 bases, leaving 13 bases between the germline ends. Looked up from germline, CDR1 is SEHNR and CDR2 is FQNEAQ (reference sequence). The CDR3 runs to 15 residues. For the CDR3, the DNA is TGTGCCAGCAGCCCCCAGACAGACCACACCGGGGAGCTGTTTTTT. Its protein is CASSPQTDHTGELFF.